This section outlines one TCR beta chain sequence together with its context. Its target is not known. Extraction and reverse transcription of RNA yielded cDNA as the sequencing template. Profiling relied on immunoSEQ multiplex PCR, and the TCRdb table lists in-frame clones only, not all of them. The sample shows more than 10,000 clones, roughly three fifths of them seen only once. These data originate in a study of CD8+ T cells in alopecia areata. Across the study: Treated patients were given 5 to 10 mg oral tofacitinib twice daily. Tofacitinib lasted 6 to 18 months, then 6 months off drug. General study results and limits: With patients, TCR sharing proved less clear than in mice, a difference possibly related to HLA. Higher clonality was seen in lesional scalp than in normal scalp, especially in alopecia totalis/universalis.

Collected material from alopecia areata patients comprised lesional scalp punch biopsies and peripheral blood. The V gene's germline CDR1 is SGHTA and CDR2 FQGNSA. V lost 2 bases and J 7 bases, leaving 14 bases between the germline ends. The CDR3 is 14 residues long. This specimen was skin, taken at week 0. V and J are TRBV7-2 and TRBJ2-5, with D uncertain. The source is a human donor with alopecia areata. The DNA for the CDR3 is TGTGCCAGCAGCTTAAGACCATCCGAGGCGACCCAGTACTTC. Protein: CASSLRPSEATQYF.